Following are 29 T cell receptor beta chains from one sample sequenced in a study of shared clonotypes between healthy human individuals. TCRdb keeps only in-frame clones here, not all; method: immunoSEQ multiplex PCR. The sample consists of millions of clones, 85% to 95% of them appearing once. Sequenced material: naive CD4+ T cells sorted from blood. Subset in this sample: CD45RA+ positively selected. The receptors come from a man in his late teens or twenties in good health.

The chain links TRBV30 to TRBJ1-6, with D maybe TRBD1 (5 bases). Per the germline V gene, CDR1 is GTSNPN and CDR2 is SVGIG (reference sequence). V was clipped by 3 bases and J by 5 bases, with 14 bases between them. The CDR3 spans 15 residues. Here the CDR3 reads CAWSRRGRDNSPLHF. As DNA, the CDR3 is TGTGCCTGGAGCAGACGGGGACGGGATAATTCACCCCTCCACTTT.

Of note for this clone: Other DNA sequences from this sample encode an identical CDR3 as well. The rearrangement uses TRBV6-1 and TRBJ2-7; D is perhaps TRBD1 or TRBD2 (7 bases each). CDR1 MNHNS and CDR2 SASEGT come from the germline V gene. The CDR3 has 15 amino acids. Trimming removed 3 bases at V and 3 bases at J, with 15 bases between. Here the CDR3 reads CASSEAGAGGYEQYF. CDR3 coding DNA: TGTGCCAGCAGTGAGGCGGGGGCAGGGGGCTACGAGCAGTACTTC.

The gene calls are TRBV28 and TRBJ1-2; 7 bases fit TRBD1. Looked up from germline, CDR1 is MDHEN and CDR2 is SYDVKM. V was pared by 7 bases and J by 5 bases, with 10 bases of the junction left unmatched. There are 14 residues in the CDR3. The CDR3 DNA reads as TGTGCCAGCACCTTAGGGACAGATTATTATGGCTACACCTTC. Its protein product is CASTLGTDYYGYTF.

With respect to this clone: Given a much more abundant clone one base away, this may be a read error. Distinct nucleotide sequences in the sample also encode this CDR3. The CDR3 DNA reads TGTGCCAGCAGTTTCAGTAGCAATCAGCCCCAGCATTTC. It specifies CASSFSSNQPQHF. The J gene is TRBJ1-5, the V gene TRBV28, with no clear D. Germline CDR1 reads MDHEN; CDR2 reads SYDVKM. This CDR3 region has 13 residues.

The chain combines TRBV6-1 with TRBJ1-5; 8 nucleotides line up with TRBD1. The CDR3 spans 15 residues. With V trimmed by 3 bases and J by 7 bases, 8 bases remained unmatched. Germline CDR1 is MNHNS and CDR2 is SASEGT. CDR3: CASSDSLQGAQPQHF. CDR3 bases: TGTGCCAGCAGTGATTCCCTCCAGGGGGCACAGCCCCAGCATTTT.

This rearrangement joins TRBV2 to TRBJ1-5; a weak D match, TRBD1 (5 bases). The CDR3 has 16 residues. Germline CDR1 is SNHLY and CDR2 is FYNNEI. The V end lost 7 bases, the J end lost 3 bases, and 19 bases lay between the germline ends. The CDR3 coding sequence is TGTGCCAGCACCCCGGACGGGGGGATAGACAATCAGCCCCAGCATTTT. Translated, it gives CASTPDGGIDNQPQHF.

The chain recombines TRBV5-1 with TRBJ2-1; no reliable D call. CDR1 is SGHRS and CDR2 is YFSETQ in the germline V gene. V lost 1 base to trimming and J lost 3 bases, with 14 bases between them. CDR3 size: 16 residues. The CDR3 sequence: CASSLSFSLVYNEQFF. The CDR3 coding sequence is TGCGCCAGCAGCTTGAGTTTTAGTCTAGTCTACAATGAGCAGTTCTTC.

This clone appeared a few times. J is TRBJ1-6 and V is TRBV27; TRBD1 matches at 8 bases. V was pared by 2 bases and J by 7 bases, with 4 bases of the junction left unmatched. The CDR3 is 15 amino acids. The germline V gene has CDR1 MNHEY and CDR2 SMNVEV (reference sequence). As DNA, the CDR3 is TGTGCCAGCAGTTTAGGACAGGGTCCAAATTCACCCCTCCACTTT. This sequence encodes CASSLGQGPNSPLHF.

The V gene is TRBV5-5, the J gene TRBJ1-1; D call uncertain. The CDR3 spans 11 residues. The germline gives CDR1 SGHKS, CDR2 YYEKEE (reference sequence). V was clipped by 1 base and J by 9 bases, with 7 bases between them. The CDR3 nucleotides are TGTGCCAGCAGCTTGTTTTCCCAAGCTTTCTTT. Translation: CASSLFSQAFF. Variable domain in full (rest from reference TRBV5-5 and TRBJ1-1): DAGVTQSPTHLIKTRGQQVTLRCSPISGHKSVSWYQQVLGQGPQFIFQYYEKEERGRGNFPDRFSARQFPNYSSELNVNALLLGDSALYLCASSLFSQAFFGQGTRLTVV.

This chain links TRBV5-1 with TRBJ1-5; no reliable D call. Germline V lookup: CDR1 SGHRS, CDR2 YFSETQ. The CDR3 consists of 18 residues. V was shortened by 3 bases and J by 2 bases, with 21 bases between the two germline ends. For the CDR3, the DNA is TGCGCCAGCAGCTCCCCGGGCCCCGTAGCATGGTGCAATCAGCCCCAGCATTTT. Its protein product is CASSSPGPVAWCNQPQHF.

As concerns this clone: This sample includes further DNA sequences coding for the same CDR3. The J gene is TRBJ1-3, the V gene TRBV9; D is uncertain. The V and J ends lost 0 bases and 0 bases respectively, with 10 bases between them. The CDR3 runs 16 residues. Germline V gene lookup returns CDR1 SGDLS and CDR2 YYNGEE. CDR3 region: CASSVGETSSGNTIYF. The DNA of the CDR3 is TGTGCCAGCAGCGTAGGGGAGACTAGCTCTGGAAACACCATATATTTT.

This clone occurred once. V gene TRBV29-1 combines with J gene TRBJ1-1; D gene unclear. The germline V and J ends were trimmed by 5 bases and 1 base, with 14 bases remaining between them. Germline CDR1 reads SQVTM; CDR2 reads ANQGSEA. The CDR3 contains 14 residues. The CDR3 coding sequence is TGCAGCGTTCTCCGGTCCTCGGGGAACACTGAAGCTTTCTTT. This gives the protein CSVLRSSGNTEAFF. Filled out from reference TRBV29-1 and TRBJ1-1, the complete variable domain reads SAVISQKPSRDICQRGTSLTIQCQVDSQVTMMFWYRQQPGQSLTLIATANQGSEATYESGFVIDKFPISRPNLTFSTLTVSNMSPEDSSIYLCSVLRSSGNTEAFFGQGTRLTVV.

The chain combines TRBV27 with TRBJ2-7; 8 positions match TRBD2. The CDR3 loop spans 14 amino acids. From germline, CDR1 is MNHEY and CDR2 SMNVEV (reference sequence). Trimming removed 4 bases from V and 6 bases from J; junction bases left unmatched: 8. The CDR3, as DNA: TGTGCCAGCAGTTATTTCGGGGGGGGCGTCGAGCAGTACTTC. Translated, it gives CASSYFGGGVEQYF.

This clone was detected once. One end of the junction is discordant with germline, which a read error may explain. The chain has TRBV7-7 and TRBJ2-2; TRBD1 matches 9 bases. Germline values: CDR1 SSHAT, CDR2 FNYEAQ (reference sequence). The CDR3 has 15 amino acids. The CDR3 DNA reads TGTGCTAGCAGCCCGTCACAGGGGGCAAACGGGGAGCTGTTTTTT. This translates into CASSPSQGANGELFF. The full variable domain, rest sourced from reference TRBV7-7 and TRBJ2-2, is GAGVSQSPRYKVTKRGQDVTLRCDPISSHATLYWYQQALGQGPEFLTYFNYEAQPDKSGLPSDRFSAERPEGSISTLTIQRTEQRDSAMYRCASSPSQGANGELFFGEGSRLTVL.

The rearrangement joins TRBV7-9 to TRBJ2-2; 8 nucleotides match TRBD1. The CDR3 is made up of 16 amino acids. Germline loops: CDR1 SEHNR, CDR2 FQNEAQ (reference sequence). V gave up 10 bases and J gave up 5 bases; unmatched junction bases: 15. The CDR3 is CATTPPRGQRTGELFF. In DNA, the CDR3 is TGTGCCACTACGCCCCCCAGGGGGCAAAGAACCGGGGAGCTGTTTTTT. Variable domain in full (rest from reference TRBV7-9 and TRBJ2-2): DTGVSQNPRHKITKRGQNVTFRCDPISEHNRLYWYRQTLGQGPEFLTYFQNEAQLEKSRLLSDRFSAERPKGSFSTLEIQRTEQGDSAMYLCATTPPRGQRTGELFFGEGSRLTVL.

The rearrangement links TRBV5-6 to TRBJ1-3; D not resolved. This CDR3 is built from 17 residues. Germline V gene lookup returns CDR1 SGHDT and CDR2 YYEEEE. V lost 1 base and J 0 bases, leaving 14 bases between the germline ends. The CDR3 loop is CASSLSLGPSSGNTIYF. In nucleotides, the CDR3 is TGTGCCAGCAGCTTGTCCCTTGGTCCCAGCTCTGGAAACACCATATATTTT.

The chain is built from TRBV29-1 and TRBJ1-2, with a tentative D call TRBD1 (5 bases). CDR1 is SQVTM and CDR2 is ANQGSEA in the germline V gene. The CDR3 runs 12 residues. V was clipped by 0 bases and J by 4 bases, with 6 bases between them. This CDR3 is CSVEDRVYGYTF. CDR3 DNA: TGCAGCGTTGAAGACAGGGTCTATGGCTACACCTTC.

The CDR3 sequence is CASHRLMQDSNTGELFF. CDR3 DNA: TGCGCCAGCCACCGATTGATGCAGGACTCGAACACCGGGGAGCTGTTTTTT. This chain joins TRBV10-1 and TRBJ2-2; the D gene is possibly TRBD2 (5 bases). The CDR3 runs 17 residues. Trimming removed 8 bases from V and 0 bases from J, with 19 bases in between. CDR1 is WNHNN and CDR2 is SYGVQD in the germline V gene (reference sequence).

This rearrangement joins TRBV10-3 to TRBJ2-7; D tentatively fits TRBD1 or TRBD2 (5 bases each). V was trimmed by 3 bases and J by 5 bases, leaving 14 bases between them. The CDR3 contains 14 residues. Germline loops: CDR1 ENHRY, CDR2 SYGVKD. CDR3 DNA sequence: TGTGCCATCAGTGACGCTGCAGGGCGGGACGAGCAGTACTTC. Its protein is CAISDAAGRDEQYF.

The J gene is TRBJ2-5, the V gene TRBV5-1, with D possibly being TRBD1 (5 bases). This CDR3 is 15 amino acids long. Trimming left V 4 bases short and J 3 bases short, with 16 bases between. Germline V lookup: CDR1 SGHRS, CDR2 YFSETQ. The CDR3 region is CASSRYGAFEETQYF. The CDR3 DNA reads TGCGCCAGCAGCCGCTATGGGGCGTTTGAAGAGACCCAGTACTTC.

This chain links TRBV27 with TRBJ2-1; D may be TRBD2 (6 bases). Germline V gives CDR1 MNHEY, CDR2 SMNVEV (reference sequence). The CDR3 has 14 amino acids. Trimming left V 7 bases short and J 5 bases short, with 15 bases between. CDR3 bases: TGTGCCAGCACCTCGAGCGGGCGAAACAATGAGCAGTTCTTC. Its translation: CASTSSGRNNEQFF.

The V call is TRBV10-3, the J call TRBJ1-4; 9 nucleotides line up with TRBD1. This CDR3 has 13 amino acids. Germline CDR1 reads ENHRY; CDR2 reads SYGVKD. Trimming took 3 bases from V and 11 from J; bases not matched to a gene: 4. The CDR3 nucleotides read TGTGCCATCAGTGACGGGGACAGGGAGAAACTGTTTTTT. As protein: CAISDGDREKLFF.

This chain uses TRBV2 with TRBJ2-7, with D possibly matching TRBD1 (6 bases). Trimming cost V 2 bases and J 5 bases, with 16 bases left between them. This CDR3 is built from 15 residues. Germline loops: CDR1 SNHLY, CDR2 FYNNEI. This CDR3 is CASSEIHRDVHEQYF. The CDR3 region has the DNA TGTGCCAGCAGTGAAATTCACAGGGACGTCCACGAGCAGTACTTC. The variable domain in full, with the rest retrieved from reference TRBV2 and TRBJ2-7, is EPEVTQTPSHQVTQMGQEVILRCVPISNHLYFYWYRQILGQKVEFLVSFYNNEISEKSEIFDDQFSVERPDGSNFTLKIRSTKLEDSAMYFCASSEIHRDVHEQYFGPGTRLTVT.

As concerns this clone: The identical CDR3 is also encoded by other nucleotide sequences in the sample. This chain connects TRBV30 to TRBJ2-7; no clear D. CDR1 and CDR2 from the germline V gene are GTSNPN and SVGIG (reference sequence). The CDR3 has 12 residues. Trimming left V 2 bases short and J 0 bases short, with 5 bases between. The CDR3 coding sequence is TGTGCCTGGAGTTCGAGCTCCTACGAGCAGTACTTC. Protein: CAWSSSSYEQYF.

V gene TRBV5-1 combines with J gene TRBJ2-3; D not certain. Trimming left V 3 bases short and J 5 bases short, with 16 bases between. Germline V gene sequence: CDR1 SGHRS, CDR2 YFSETQ. The CDR3 length is 15 residues. The CDR3 DNA is TGCGCCAGCAGCTCCCATACAAACTTGGGAGATACGCAGTATTTT. It encodes CASSSHTNLGDTQYF. The full variable domain, its missing parts supplied by reference TRBV5-1 and TRBJ2-3, is KAGVTQTPRYLIKTRGQQVTLSCSPISGHRSVSWYQQTPGQGLQFLFEYFSETQRNKGNFPGRFSGRQFSNSRSEMNVSTLELGDSALYLCASSSHTNLGDTQYFGPGTRLTVL.

The genes are TRBV2 and TRBJ1-1; D remains unclear. Deletions cut 7 bases from V and 3 bases from J, with 12 bases between. This CDR3 is built from 13 residues. In germline, CDR1 is SNHLY, CDR2 FYNNEI. The chain's CDR3 is CASTALEDTEAFF. CDR3 bases: TGTGCCAGCACCGCGTTGGAGGACACTGAAGCTTTCTTT.

The rearrangement links TRBV29-1 to TRBJ2-7, with D maybe TRBD1 (5 bases). The length of the CDR3 is 12 residues. Germline assignment: CDR1 SQVTM and CDR2 ANQGSEA. V was shortened by 4 bases and J by 5 bases, with 12 bases between the two germline ends. The CDR3 DNA reads as TGCAGCGTTGGCCAGGGCCCCCACGAGCAGTACTTC. This sequence encodes CSVGQGPHEQYF.

The chain is built from TRBV30 and TRBJ2-6, with 13 bases lining up with TRBD2. This CDR3 has 19 residues. Germline lookup yields CDR1 GTSNPN and CDR2 SVGIG (reference sequence). The trim removed 4 bases at V and 0 bases at J, leaving 9 bases unmatched. CDR3 in DNA: TGTGCCTGGACCCGACTAGCGGGGGGCCCTAGCTCTGGGGCCAACGTCCTGACTTTC. Amino acid sequence: CAWTRLAGGPSSGANVLTF.

Worth noting for this clone: At the DNA level, this CDR3 is encoded by other sequences in the same sample as well. The V gene is TRBV11-2, the J gene TRBJ2-7; 7 bases are shared with TRBD1. The J segment lost 4 bases and the V segment lost 5 bases, leaving 5 bases of the junction unmatched. The germline V gene encodes CDR1 SGHAT and CDR2 FQNNGV. CDR3 length: 13 residues. The CDR3 reads CASSPGQTYEQYF. DNA of the CDR3: TGTGCCAGCAGCCCGGGACAGACATACGAGCAGTACTTC.